These 14 T cell receptor beta chains share one sample of origin, sequenced in a study of blood T cell repertoires in COVID-19. Assay used: immunoSEQ multiplex PCR; TCRdb lists only in-frame clones, some missing. The sample lists about 300,000 clones; around 85% were seen once. The sequencing input was PBMCs or T cells enriched from blood (not recorded which). Source of these receptors: a woman between 45 and 60 years old who had recovered from COVID-19.

J is TRBJ2-3 and V is TRBV7-3, with 8 positions matching TRBD2. The CDR3 consists of 14 residues. Germline V gene sequence: CDR1 SGHTA, CDR2 FQGTGA. V was pared by 3 bases and J by 3 bases, with 2 bases of the junction left unmatched. This CDR3 is CASSLGLVTDTQYF. The CDR3, as DNA: TGTGCCAGCAGCTTGGGACTAGTAACAGATACGCAGTATTTT.

This clone was counted only a few times. Other DNA sequences in the sample encode the same CDR3. The J gene is TRBJ2-5, the V gene TRBV11-2; TRBD1 matches at 8 bases. V lost 5 bases to trimming and J lost 3 bases; unmatched junction nucleotides: 5. The CDR3 totals 14 residues. Germline values: CDR1 SGHAT, CDR2 FQNNGV. The CDR3 sequence: CASSTRTGKETQYF. The CDR3 coding sequence is TGTGCCAGCAGCACGCGGACAGGGAAAGAGACCCAGTACTTC.

The chain has TRBV2 and TRBJ2-3, with TRBD2 identical over 14 bases. Germline CDR1 is SNHLY and CDR2 is FYNNEI. The CDR3 is 17 residues long. V trimming: 8 bases; J trimming: 1 base; junction bases outside the gene matches: 8. CDR3 loop: CASSGRLAGGRTDTQYF. The CDR3 DNA reads as TGTGCCAGCTCCGGTAGACTAGCGGGAGGGCGCACAGATACGCAGTATTTT.

The J gene is TRBJ2-2, the V gene TRBV19; D not certain. Germline V CDR1 and CDR2: LNHDA, SQIVND (reference sequence). The CDR3 length is 15 residues. Trimming stripped 3 bases from V and 6 bases from J, with 14 bases between. The DNA for the CDR3 is TGTGCCAGTAGTATGTACAGTTTTTTCTCCGGGGAGCTGTTTTTT. It is translated as CASSMYSFFSGELFF.

Concerning this clone: The same CDR3 is also encoded by other DNA sequences in this sample. The gene calls are TRBV29-1 and TRBJ1-3; no clear D gene. The V and J ends lost 6 bases and 0 bases respectively, with 3 bases between them. The CDR3 runs 11 residues. Germline V gene sequence: CDR1 SQVTM, CDR2 ANQGSEA. CDR3 loop: CSVGSGNTIYF. For the CDR3, the DNA is TGCAGCGTCGGCTCTGGAAACACCATATATTTT.

This clone was seen just once. V is TRBV5-1 and J is TRBJ1-4; maybe TRBD1 (6 bases). CDR1 is SGHRS and CDR2 is YFSETQ in the germline V gene. With 0 bases removed from V and 8 bases from J, the gap between germline ends came to 11 bases. The CDR3 is 14 amino acids. The CDR3 here is CASSLEGVGEKLFF. The CDR3 region has the DNA TGCGCCAGCAGCTTGGAGGGGGTAGGGGAAAAACTGTTTTTT.

With regard to this clone: The sample holds other DNA sequences that translate to the same CDR3. V usage is TRBV5-1 and J usage is TRBJ2-3; 8 bases fit TRBD1. From germline, CDR1 is SGHRS and CDR2 YFSETQ. The CDR3 covers 14 residues. V shed 4 bases and J 3 bases; nucleotides not matched to a gene: 4. The CDR3 DNA follows: TGCGCCAGCAGCGGCGGACAGGGTACAGATACGCAGTATTTT. This sequence encodes CASSGGQGTDTQYF.

This clone was seen just once. This chain connects TRBV4-1 to TRBJ1-4, with 9 bases lining up with TRBD1. V was pared by 2 bases and J by 0 bases, with 4 bases of the junction left unmatched. CDR3 size: 17 residues. Germline values: CDR1 MGHRA, CDR2 YSYEKL. In DNA, the CDR3 is TGCGCCAGCAGCCAAAAGGGACAGGGAACAACTAATGAAAAACTGTTTTTT. Encoded protein: CASSQKGQGTTNEKLFF.

This chain links TRBV3-1 (or the pseudogene TRBV3-2) with TRBJ2-7, with D unresolved. Germline assignment: CDR1 LGHDT and CDR2 YNNKEL (reference sequence). The CDR3 extends over 15 amino acids. With 4 bases removed from V and 2 bases from J, the gap between germline ends came to 15 bases. CDR3 DNA: TGTGCCAGCAGCCCCCACCCAGCGAGCCCCTACGAGCAGTACTTC. Translated: CASSPHPASPYEQYF.

J is TRBJ1-1 and V is TRBV7-3; TRBD1 aligns across 7 bases. Per the germline V gene, CDR1 is SGHTA and CDR2 is FQGTGA. J was trimmed by 1 base and V by 6 bases; bases with no gene match: 5. The length of the CDR3 is 14 residues. The DNA of the CDR3 is TGTGCCAGCAGACCCGACAGGGCGAACACTGAAGCTTTCTTT. This gives the protein CASRPDRANTEAFF.

The chain links TRBV6-4 to TRBJ1-4, with 8 positions matching TRBD1. Losses at the gene ends were 6 bases for V and 6 bases for J; bases not matched to a gene: 12. The CDR3 extends over 16 amino acids. The germline V gene has CDR1 MRHNA and CDR2 SNTAGT. The CDR3 DNA reads TGTGCCAGCAGGACAGGGGCGATACCTCAGGATGAAAAACTGTTTTTT. It is translated as CASRTGAIPQDEKLFF.

The chain employs TRBV5-6 and TRBJ2-3; no firm D call. V lost 1 base to trimming and J lost 1 base, with 13 bases between them. CDR1 and CDR2 from the germline V gene are SGHDT and YYEEEE. There are 16 residues in the CDR3. This CDR3 reads CASSLLLTRGTDTQYF. DNA for the CDR3: TGTGCCAGCAGCTTGCTTCTCACCCGAGGCACAGATACGCAGTATTTT.

This clone was detected once. The chain carries TRBV6-2 or TRBV6-3 and TRBJ2-7, with D perhaps TRBD2 (5 bases). V was pared by 0 bases and J by 3 bases, with 12 bases between. This CDR3 contains 15 residues. Looked up from germline, CDR1 is MNHEY and CDR2 is SVGEGT. The CDR3 loop reads CASSYSLDFLYEQYF. DNA of the CDR3: TGTGCCAGCAGTTACTCGTTGGACTTCCTCTACGAGCAGTACTTC.

This chain connects TRBV6-1 to TRBJ1-1; 7 nucleotides agree with TRBD1. Germline V gives CDR1 MNHNS, CDR2 SASEGT. Trimming at V came to 2 bases and at J to 0 bases, leaving 12 bases not matched to a gene. The CDR3 is made up of 18 amino acids. The CDR3 DNA follows: TGTGCCAGCAGTGAAAGTGCCCAGGGGGTCATCCTGAACACTGAAGCTTTCTTT. Its translation: CASSESAQGVILNTEAFF.